The 2 T cell receptor beta chains below come from one sample, sequenced in a study of CD8 T cells in Susac syndrome. Random-hexamer reverse transcription was applied to roughly 0.5 to 1 ug RNA. TCRdb ran MiXCR on the immunoSEQ multiplex PCR reads and lists one entry per CDR3 protein. Counted here are some 76,000 distinct CDR3 sequences, roughly nine tenths occurring once; the ten biggest clones make up about 0.47%. Sequenced material: CD8+ T cells from PBMCs. The receptors were sampled from a human donor with multiple sclerosis.

The chain has TRBV28 and TRBJ1-1; no reliable D call. The CDR3 is 13 amino acids. The ends were cut back, 5 bases at V and 2 bases at J, with 9 bases in the middle. Germline-derived CDR1 and CDR2 are MDHEN and SYDVKM. The CDR3 region is CASSRAYNTEAFF. The DNA for the CDR3 is TGTGCCAGCAGTAGGGCCTACAACACTGAAGCTTTCTTT.

This chain connects TRBV15 to TRBJ2-7, with TRBD2 identical over 10 bases. This CDR3 has 16 amino acids. Germline values: CDR1 LNHNV, CDR2 YYDKDF (reference sequence). J lost 1 base, V lost 3 bases, and 6 bases had no gene match. CDR3 sequence reads: CATSSSPGLASYEQYF. The CDR3 DNA follows: TGTGCCACCAGCAGTAGCCCGGGACTAGCGTCCTACGAGCAGTACTTC.